A selection of T cell receptor beta chains follows, all from one sample in a study of blood T cell repertoires in COVID-19. TCRdb's table, derived via immunoSEQ multiplex PCR, lists solely in-frame clones and lacks some. Of about 40,000 clones listed, about four fifths were seen once; the top ten hold approximately 2.5%. Sequencing was performed on peripheral blood. The receptors stem from a woman aged 60-75 years with acute or convalescent COVID-19. Both conserved end residues are part of each CDR3.

>TRBJ1-6|TRBV6-5
CASSYSVGLDSPLHF
>TRBJ1-3|TRBV19
CASSTTGRLSGNTIYF
>TRBJ2-7|TRBV5-1
CASSLDRAYEQYF
>TRBJ1-5|TRBV28
CASSQGQGANWGANQPQHF
>TRBJ1-4|TRBV5-1
CASSLGTGITNEKLFF
>TRBJ2-7|TRBV7-3
CASSLMGGYEQYF
>TRBJ2-5|TRBV15
CATSARGGQETQYF
>TRBJ2-4|TRBV30
CAYSLAGGPRYIQYF
>TRBJ1-2|TRBV10-1
CASSEPGQGAVGYGYTF
>TRBJ2-1|TRBV11-2
CASSPAGGITYNEQFF
>TRBJ2-7|TRBV6-1
CASSEDRGWNEQYF
>TRBJ1-2|TRBV19
CASRGQGYLGSGYTF
>TRBJ1-1|TRBV4-2
CASSQGTANTEAFF
>TRBJ2-7|TRBV6-5
CASKRTGTMEQYF
>TRBJ1-1|TRBV27
CASSLNGGSTEAFF
>TRBJ1-2|TRBV30
CAWSGKGQGSFGYTF
>TRBJ2-4|TRBV12-5
CASGLVTSGAKNIQYF
>TRBJ1-5|TRBV28
CASRLTGVQPQHF
>TRBJ1-3|TRBV9
CASSVSLRGEGNTIYF
>TRBJ2-2|TRBV7-6
CASSLVQPANTGELFF
>TRBJ1-2|TRBV28
CASSSGGGNYGYTF
>TRBJ2-5|TRBV19
CASSIITGGQETQYF
>TRBJ1-1|TRBV6-5
CASRPREPTEAFF
>TRBJ2-5|TRBV9
CASAVASGVGLETQYF
>TRBJ1-1|TRBV9
CASTSAGTGGEAFF
>TRBJ2-7|TRBV20-1
CSARALLEQYF
>TRBJ2-7|TRBV7-8
CASSKTGTSSYEQYF
>TRBJ2-3|TRBV13
CASSLGGSGADTQYF
>TRBJ1-2|TRBV28
CASSSTLTGGATNYGYTF
>TRBJ2-5|TRBV7-9
CASSYRSPGLQETQYF
>TRBJ2-3|TRBV5-1
CASSSNLAGDGTDTQYF
>TRBJ1-2|TRBV9
CASSGDRAGYGYTF
>TRBJ1-5|TRBV28
CASSFRGSGNQPQHF
>TRBJ1-6|TRBV4-1
CASSQTGTGNSPLHF
>TRBJ1-5|TRBV6-2/TRBV6-3
CASSSGQVLDQPQHF
>TRBJ2-7|TRBV11-3
CASSSGLAAGEQYF
>TRBJ2-3|TRBV19
CASRLTGPSTDTQYF
>TRBJ2-1|TRBV5-4
CASSLGDRRRNNEQFF
>TRBJ2-7|TRBV7-9
CASSYAGTGSYEQYF
>TRBJ1-1|TRBV9
CASSSRGGETEAFF